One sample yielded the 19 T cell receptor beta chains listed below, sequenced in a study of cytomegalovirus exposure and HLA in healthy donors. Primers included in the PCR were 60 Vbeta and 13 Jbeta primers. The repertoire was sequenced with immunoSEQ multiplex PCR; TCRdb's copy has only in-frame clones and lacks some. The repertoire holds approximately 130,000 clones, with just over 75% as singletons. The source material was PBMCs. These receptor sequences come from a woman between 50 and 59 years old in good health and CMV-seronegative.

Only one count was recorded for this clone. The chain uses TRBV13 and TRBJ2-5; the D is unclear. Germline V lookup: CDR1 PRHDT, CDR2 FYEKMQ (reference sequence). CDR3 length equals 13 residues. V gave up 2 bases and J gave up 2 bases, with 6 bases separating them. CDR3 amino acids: CASSLPPQETQYF. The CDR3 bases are TGTGCCAGCAGCTTACCCCCACAAGAGACCCAGTACTTC.

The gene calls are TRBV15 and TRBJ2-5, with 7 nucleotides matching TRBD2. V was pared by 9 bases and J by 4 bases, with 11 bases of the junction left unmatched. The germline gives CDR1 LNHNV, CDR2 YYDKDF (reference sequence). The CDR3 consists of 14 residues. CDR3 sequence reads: CATAVYGEGETQYF. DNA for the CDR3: TGTGCCACGGCAGTGTACGGGGAGGGAGAGACCCAGTACTTC.

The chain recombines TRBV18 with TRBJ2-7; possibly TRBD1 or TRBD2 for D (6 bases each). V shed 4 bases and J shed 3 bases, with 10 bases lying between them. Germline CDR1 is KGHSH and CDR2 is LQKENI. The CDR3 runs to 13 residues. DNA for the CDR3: TGTGCCAGCTCACTAAGGGGGGACTACGAGCAGTACGTC. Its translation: CASSLRGDYEQYV.

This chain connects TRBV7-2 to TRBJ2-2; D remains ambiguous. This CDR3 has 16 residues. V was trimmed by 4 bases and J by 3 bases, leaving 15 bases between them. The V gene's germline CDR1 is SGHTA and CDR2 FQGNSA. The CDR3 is CASSSRLRPDTGELFF. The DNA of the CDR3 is TGTGCCAGCAGCTCCCGATTGCGGCCCGACACCGGGGAGCTGTTTTTT.

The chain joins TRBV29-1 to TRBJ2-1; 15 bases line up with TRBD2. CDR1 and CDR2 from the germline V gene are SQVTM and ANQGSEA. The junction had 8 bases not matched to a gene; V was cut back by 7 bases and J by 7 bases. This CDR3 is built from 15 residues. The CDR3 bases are TGCAGCGCCGAGGGACTAGCGGGAGGTATTAATGAGCAGTTCTTC. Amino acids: CSAEGLAGGINEQFF.

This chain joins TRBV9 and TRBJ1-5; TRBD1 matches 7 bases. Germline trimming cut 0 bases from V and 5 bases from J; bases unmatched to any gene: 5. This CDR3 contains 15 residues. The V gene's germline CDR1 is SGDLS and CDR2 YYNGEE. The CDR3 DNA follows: TGTGCCAGCAGCGTAGCGACAGGGAAGGATCAGCCCCAGCATTTT. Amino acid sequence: CASSVATGKDQPQHF. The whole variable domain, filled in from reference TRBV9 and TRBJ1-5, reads DSGVTQTPKHLITATGQRVTLRCSPRSGDLSVYWYQQSLDQGLQFLIQYYNGEERAKGNILERFSAQQFPDLHSELNLSSLELGDSALYFCASSVATGKDQPQHFGDGTRLSIL.

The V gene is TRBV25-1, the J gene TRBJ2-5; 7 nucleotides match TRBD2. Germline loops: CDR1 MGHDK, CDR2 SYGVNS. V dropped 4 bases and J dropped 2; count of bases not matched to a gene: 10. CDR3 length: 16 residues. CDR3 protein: CASSGKSGGSQETQYF. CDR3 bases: TGTGCCAGCAGTGGAAAATCGGGGGGATCGCAAGAGACCCAGTACTTC.

The CDR3 region is CASSFARQANTEAFF. The CDR3 DNA sequence: TGCGCCAGCAGCTTTGCCCGACAGGCGAACACTGAAGCTTTCTTT. The rearrangement links TRBV5-1 to TRBJ1-1, with a tentative D call TRBD1 (6 bases). Trimming took 2 bases from V and 1 from J, leaving 12 bases between them. The CDR3 contains 15 residues. In germline, CDR1 is SGHRS, CDR2 YFSETQ.

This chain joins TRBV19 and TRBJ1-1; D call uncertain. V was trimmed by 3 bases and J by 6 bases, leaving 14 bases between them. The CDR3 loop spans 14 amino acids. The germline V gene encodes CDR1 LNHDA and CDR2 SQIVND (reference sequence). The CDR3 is CASSIHRRAPEAFF. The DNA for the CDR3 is TGTGCCAGTAGTATCCACCGGAGGGCGCCTGAAGCTTTCTTT.

CDR3 nucleotides: TGTGCCAGCAGTGCGGGGAGTGAACCTGGAAACACCATATATTTT. The encoded protein is CASSAGSEPGNTIYF. The genes are TRBV2 and TRBJ1-3; D unclear. CDR3 length equals 15 residues. CDR1 SNHLY and CDR2 FYNNEI come from the germline V gene. Between the trimmed V and J ends, which lost 4 bases and 2 bases, there was a span of 12 bases.

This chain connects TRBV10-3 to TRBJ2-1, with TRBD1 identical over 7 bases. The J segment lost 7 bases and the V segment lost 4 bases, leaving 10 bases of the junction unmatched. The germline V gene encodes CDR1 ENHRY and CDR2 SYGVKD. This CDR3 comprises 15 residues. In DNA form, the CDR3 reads TGTGCCATCAGTGTTGGGGCACAGGGGTTAAATGAGCAGTTCTTC. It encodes CAISVGAQGLNEQFF.

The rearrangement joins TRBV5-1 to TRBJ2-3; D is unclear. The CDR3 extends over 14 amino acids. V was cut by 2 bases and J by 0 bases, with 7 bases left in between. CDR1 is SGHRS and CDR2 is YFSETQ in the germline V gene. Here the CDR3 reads CASSLTSSTDTQYF. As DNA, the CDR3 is TGCGCCAGCAGCTTAACGAGTAGCACAGATACGCAGTATTTT.

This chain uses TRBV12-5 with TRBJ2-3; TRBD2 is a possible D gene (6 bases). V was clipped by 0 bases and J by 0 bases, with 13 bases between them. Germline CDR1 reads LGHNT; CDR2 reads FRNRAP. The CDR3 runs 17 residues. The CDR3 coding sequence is TGTGCTAGTGGTTTGGTTCGTCTAGCGACCAGCACAGATACGCAGTATTTT. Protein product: CASGLVRLATSTDTQYF.

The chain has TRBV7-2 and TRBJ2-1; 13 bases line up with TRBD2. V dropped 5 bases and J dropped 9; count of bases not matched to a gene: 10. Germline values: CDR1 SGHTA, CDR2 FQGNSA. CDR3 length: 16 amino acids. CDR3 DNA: TGTGCCAGCAGCCTCTGGAAAGGACTAGCGGGAGCTGAGCAGTTCTTC. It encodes CASSLWKGLAGAEQFF.

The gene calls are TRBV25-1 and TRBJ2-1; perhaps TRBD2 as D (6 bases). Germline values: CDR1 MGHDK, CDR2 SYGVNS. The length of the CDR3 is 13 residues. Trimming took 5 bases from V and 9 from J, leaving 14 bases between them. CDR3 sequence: CASSRRLEVEQFF. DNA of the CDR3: TGTGCCAGCAGTAGAAGACTAGAAGTTGAGCAGTTCTTC. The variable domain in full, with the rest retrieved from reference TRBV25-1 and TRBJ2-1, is EADIYQTPRYLVIGTGKKITLECSQTMGHDKMYWYQQDPGMELHLIHYSYGVNSTEKGDLSSESTVSRIRTEHFPLTLESARPSHTSQYLCASSRRLEVEQFFGPGTRLTVL.

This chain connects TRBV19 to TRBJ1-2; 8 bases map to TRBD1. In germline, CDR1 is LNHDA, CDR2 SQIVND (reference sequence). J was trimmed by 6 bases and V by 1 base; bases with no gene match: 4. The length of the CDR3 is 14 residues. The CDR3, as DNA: TGTGCCAGTAGTATAGTGGACAGGGATAATGGCTACACCTTC. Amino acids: CASSIVDRDNGYTF.

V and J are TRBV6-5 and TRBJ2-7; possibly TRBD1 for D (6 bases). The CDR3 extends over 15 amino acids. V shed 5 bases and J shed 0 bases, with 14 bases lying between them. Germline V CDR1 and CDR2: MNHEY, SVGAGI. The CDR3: CASSRTERFSYEQYF. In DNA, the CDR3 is TGTGCCAGCAGTAGGACAGAGCGGTTCTCCTACGAGCAGTACTTC.

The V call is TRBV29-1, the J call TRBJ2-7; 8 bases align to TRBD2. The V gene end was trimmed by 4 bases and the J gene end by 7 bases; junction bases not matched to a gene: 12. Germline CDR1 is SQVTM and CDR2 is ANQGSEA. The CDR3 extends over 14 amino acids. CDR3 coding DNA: TGCAGCGTTGGGGGGGAGCGGGAGTTCGGGGAGCAGTACTTC. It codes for CSVGGEREFGEQYF.

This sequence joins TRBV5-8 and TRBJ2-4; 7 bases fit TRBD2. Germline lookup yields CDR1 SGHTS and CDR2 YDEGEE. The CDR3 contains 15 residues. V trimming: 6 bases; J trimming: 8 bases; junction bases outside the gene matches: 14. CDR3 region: CASNWGGRPVDIQYF. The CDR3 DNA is TGTGCCAGCAACTGGGGGGGGAGGCCAGTGGACATTCAGTACTTC.